What follows are 28 T cell receptor beta chains derived from one specimen sequenced in a study of T cells in localized non-small cell lung cancer. Using immunoSEQ multiplex PCR, the repertoire was profiled, and TCRdb retains in-frame clones only, with some absent. The sample has approximately 6,400 clones; over 14% are singletons. The sequencing here drew on normal lung tissue next to the tumor, taken before any cancer treatment. Source of these receptors: a male donor aged 60 or over with stage II squamous cell lung carcinoma.

This chain links TRBV7-4 with TRBJ2-5, with D uncertain. Per the germline V gene, CDR1 is SGHVT and CDR2 is SQSDAQ. The V and J ends lost 2 bases and 3 bases respectively, with 7 bases between them. CDR3 size: 13 residues. CDR3 nucleotide sequence: TGTGCCAGCAGCTTATCATCGGAAGAGACCCAGTACTTC. Amino acids: CASSLSSEETQYF.

This clone has a handful of counts. The chain carries TRBV6-8 and TRBJ2-2; TRBD1 matches at 9 bases. Looked up from germline, CDR1 is MNHGY and CDR2 is SAAAGT. The CDR3 has 17 residues. Unmatched junction bases numbered 4, after V lost 0 bases and J lost 2 bases. The CDR3 region has the DNA TGTGCCAGCAGTTACTCCGGGACAGGGTTTAACACCGGGGAGCTGTTTTTT. Protein: CASSYSGTGFNTGELFF.

The rearrangement joins TRBV19 to TRBJ2-3, with unresolved D. The CDR3 totals 14 residues. Trimming removed 5 bases from V and 1 base from J, with 10 bases in between. The V gene's germline CDR1 is LNHDA and CDR2 SQIVND (reference sequence). Written as DNA, the CDR3 is TGTGCCAGTAGTCTCAATATGGGCACAGATACGCAGTATTTT. Translation gives CASSLNMGTDTQYF.

This clone was recorded a few times. The chain carries TRBV6-8 and TRBJ2-6; perhaps D is TRBD1 or TRBD2 (5 bases each). This CDR3 contains 13 residues. Trimming cost V 6 bases and J 11 bases, with 14 bases left between them. CDR1 and CDR2 from the germline V gene are MNHGY and SAAAGT. The CDR3 bases are TGTGCCAGCAGCCGGCGAGGGACCGACGTCCTGACTTTC. Translating it yields CASSRRGTDVLTF.

By its share, this clone is medium-sized. V is TRBV11-3 and J is TRBJ2-2; the D gene is possibly TRBD2 (6 bases). Trimming took 3 bases from V and 4 from J, leaving 9 bases between them. The CDR3 covers 14 residues. The germline gives CDR1 SGHNT, CDR2 YENEEA. The CDR3 DNA sequence: TGTGCCAGCAGCTTGGGACTCCTCACCGGGGAGCTGTTTTTT. Translation: CASSLGLLTGELFF.

In its sample, this clone is medium-sized. This sequence joins TRBV11-3 and TRBJ2-2; TRBD2 is a possible D gene (6 bases). Between the trimmed V and J ends, which lost 3 bases and 4 bases, there was a span of 12 bases. From germline, CDR1 is SGHNT and CDR2 YENEEA. CDR3 length equals 15 residues. For the CDR3, the DNA is TGTGCCAGCAGCTTTACTAGCCAGGTCACCGGGGAGCTGTTTTTT. As protein: CASSFTSQVTGELFF.

With respect to this clone: The junction does not match germline at one end; this may be a read error. V and J are TRBV11-3 and TRBJ2-5; 8 nucleotides match TRBD1. The CDR3 sequence is 14 residues long. Per the germline V gene, CDR1 is SGHNT and CDR2 is YENEEA. The CDR3 DNA is TGTGCCAGCAGCACCGGACAGGGTCAAGTGACCCAGTACTTC. This sequence encodes CASSTGQGQVTQYF.

This chain links TRBV25-1 with TRBJ2-1; 12 nucleotides agree with TRBD1. Germline V gene data show CDR1 as MGHDK and CDR2 as SYGVNS. The ends lost 3 bases at V and 16 bases at J; junction bases unmatched: 10. There are 14 residues in the CDR3. This CDR3 reads CASSDPWDRGREFF. In DNA, the CDR3 is TGTGCCAGCAGTGACCCCTGGGACAGGGGGCGCGAATTCTTC.

The rearrangement joins TRBV19 to TRBJ1-2; D is unclear. This CDR3 contains 13 residues. The V and J ends lost 8 bases and 8 bases respectively, with 18 bases between them. Germline values: CDR1 LNHDA, CDR2 SQIVND (reference sequence). The CDR3 protein is CASRPGRTDGYTF. CDR3 DNA sequence: TGTGCCAGTCGTCCGGGTCGGACCGACGGCTACACCTTC.

This chain connects TRBV29-1 to TRBJ2-7; no definite D call. V gave up 5 bases and J gave up 2 bases, with 10 bases separating them. The CDR3 is 12 residues long. Germline values: CDR1 SQVTM, CDR2 ANQGSEA. The CDR3 here is CSVRLAAYEQYF. DNA for the CDR3: TGCAGCGTTCGGTTGGCGGCCTACGAGCAGTACTTC.

This chain uses TRBV28 with TRBJ2-7; maybe TRBD2 (7 bases). Germline CDR1 reads MDHEN; CDR2 reads SYDVKM. This CDR3 spans 15 amino acids. V lost 3 bases and J lost 4, with 16 bases in between. CDR3 residues: CASSLEAGANYEQYF. CDR3 in DNA: TGTGCCAGCAGTTTGGAGGCGGGGGCCAATTACGAGCAGTACTTC.

This clone was detected only a few times. This rearrangement joins TRBV6-8 to TRBJ2-3; 9 bases are shared with TRBD2. CDR3 size: 16 residues. In germline, CDR1 is MNHGY, CDR2 SAAAGT. Trimming took 7 bases from V and 1 from J; bases not matched to a gene: 9. The CDR3 nucleotides read TGTGCCAGCATTAGGGGGCGACTAGCGGGCACAGATACGCAGTATTTT. It translates to CASIRGRLAGTDTQYF.

V and J are TRBV29-1 and TRBJ2-7, with 9 bases lining up with TRBD1. The ends lost 5 bases at V and 6 bases at J; junction bases unmatched: 8. This CDR3 spans 13 amino acids. CDR1 and CDR2 from the germline V gene are SQVTM and ANQGSEA. CDR3 in amino acids: CSVTPGQGGEQYF. The CDR3 DNA reads as TGCAGCGTTACACCGGGACAGGGTGGCGAGCAGTACTTC.

The chain couples TRBV27 to TRBJ1-2; the D is unclear. The CDR3 covers 14 residues. The V gene lost 0 bases and the J gene lost 0 bases, with 5 bases spanning the gap. Per the germline V gene, CDR1 is MNHEY and CDR2 is SMNVEV (reference sequence). The CDR3 sequence is CASSLSAPNYGYTF. The CDR3 DNA is TGTGCCAGCAGTTTATCTGCCCCTAACTATGGCTACACCTTC.

This rearrangement joins TRBV18 to TRBJ2-7; 8 bases match TRBD2. The CDR3 has 17 residues. Germline V gene sequence: CDR1 KGHSH, CDR2 LQKENI. The J segment lost 7 bases and the V segment lost 3 bases, leaving 17 bases of the junction unmatched. As DNA, the CDR3 is TGTGCCAGCTCACCGTCCATGGGGACGGGAGGGAGAGGAGAGCAGTACTTC. Amino acid sequence: CASSPSMGTGGRGEQYF.

The chain employs TRBV28 and TRBJ2-1; TRBD2 agrees at 8 bases. Germline V lookup: CDR1 MDHEN, CDR2 SYDVKM. Germline trimming cut 3 bases from V and 7 bases from J; bases unmatched to any gene: 8. CDR3 size: 15 residues. The CDR3 nucleotides read TGTGCCAGCAGTTTTAGTGGCGGGAGGCAGAATGAGCAGTTCTTC. This encodes CASSFSGGRQNEQFF. The full variable domain, completed using reference TRBV28 and TRBJ2-1, is DVKVTQSSRYLVKRTGEKVFLECVQDMDHENMFWYRQDPGLGLRLIYFSYDVKMKEKGDIPEGYSVSREKKERFSLILESASTNQTSMYLCASSFSGGRQNEQFFGPGTRLTVL.

This clone turned up a few times. Here the CDR3 DNA reads TGTGCCAGCAGCGCCAACGGACCCAATCAGCCCCAGCATTTT. Protein: CASSANGPNQPQHF. The chain carries TRBV2 and TRBJ1-5, with D unresolved. Germline V gene lookup returns CDR1 SNHLY and CDR2 FYNNEI. This CDR3 contains 14 residues. V lost 6 bases and J lost 3, with 12 bases in between. Supplemented by reference TRBV2 and TRBJ1-5, the full variable domain reads EPEVTQTPSHQVTQMGQEVILRCVPISNHLYFYWYRQILGQKVEFLVSFYNNEISEKSEIFDDQFSVERPDGSNFTLKIRSTKLEDSAMYFCASSANGPNQPQHFGDGTRLSIL.

The V and J genes are TRBV11-3 and TRBJ2-3, with 13 nucleotides matching TRBD2. The CDR3 length is 16 residues. CDR1 and CDR2 (germline): SGHNT, YENEEA. V lost 4 bases and J lost 6; bases outside the gene matches: 7. CDR3 nucleotides: TGTGCCAGCAGCTCAGGACTAGCGGGAGTGCAGGATACGCAGTATTTT. It translates to CASSSGLAGVQDTQYF.

V and J are TRBV7-6 and TRBJ2-7; 8 nucleotides match TRBD2. With V trimmed by 5 bases and J by 4 bases, 7 bases remained unmatched. The CDR3 is 14 amino acids. Germline CDR1 reads SGHVS; CDR2 reads FNYEAQ. The CDR3 nucleotides read TGTGCCAGCAGCCTCAGCGGGAGCAGGTACGAGCAGTACTTC. Residues: CASSLSGSRYEQYF.

This clone was recorded a few times. J is TRBJ1-1 and V is TRBV28; D is uncertain. Germline values: CDR1 MDHEN, CDR2 SYDVKM. There are 16 residues in the CDR3. V shed 1 base and J shed 0 bases, with 12 bases lying between them. The CDR3: CASSLFSGGVNTEAFF. In DNA form, the CDR3 reads TGTGCCAGCAGTTTATTCTCGGGCGGGGTGAACACTGAAGCTTTCTTT.

This clone is labeled as medium-sized. The V gene is TRBV11-3, the J gene TRBJ2-3; 14 bases map to TRBD2. V lost 5 bases, J lost 0 bases, and 10 bases stayed unmatched. Per the germline V gene, CDR1 is SGHNT and CDR2 is YENEEA. CDR3 length equals 19 residues. The chain's CDR3 is CASSRTSGTSGGSTDTQYF. The CDR3 nucleotides read TGTGCCAGCAGCAGGACTAGCGGGACTAGCGGGGGAAGCACAGATACGCAGTATTTT. Using reference TRBV11-3 and TRBJ2-3 for the parts outside the CDR3, the full variable domain is EAGVVQSPRYKIIEKKQPVAFWCNPISGHNTLYWYLQNLGQGPELLIRYENEEAVDDSQLPKDRFSAERLKGVDSTLKIQPAELGDSAVYLCASSRTSGTSGGSTDTQYFGPGTRLTVL.

In this sample, this clone turned up a few times. The CDR3 loop reads CASRIQGQGNSEAFF. CDR3 bases: TGTGCCAGTAGAATCCAGGGACAGGGAAATTCAGAAGCTTTCTTT. The genes are TRBV19 and TRBJ1-1; 9 bases match TRBD1. Germline V CDR1 and CDR2: LNHDA, SQIVND (reference sequence). The CDR3 is 15 amino acids. Trimming cost V 6 bases and J 8 bases; bases outside gene matches: 13.

This clone was seen only a few times. The chain couples TRBV19 to TRBJ2-3; 10 bases line up with TRBD1. This CDR3 has 16 amino acids. Germline loops: CDR1 LNHDA, CDR2 SQIVND (reference sequence). V lost 9 bases, J lost 0 bases, and 9 bases stayed unmatched. DNA of the CDR3: TGTGCCAGCCGGGACAGGGGTTTTACTAGCACAGATACGCAGTATTTT. It encodes CASRDRGFTSTDTQYF. Drawing the rest from reference TRBV19 and TRBJ2-3, the complete variable domain is DGGITQSPKYLFRKEGQNVTLSCEQNLNHDAMYWYRQDPGQGLRLIYYSQIVNDFQKGDIAEGYSVSREKKESFPLTVTSAQKNPTAFYLCASRDRGFTSTDTQYFGPGTRLTVL.

This clone turned up a few times. The J gene is TRBJ2-5, the V gene TRBV9; maybe TRBD1 (5 bases). V was pared by 0 bases and J by 4 bases, with 16 bases between. Germline V CDR1 and CDR2: SGDLS, YYNGEE. The CDR3 contains 16 residues. Written as DNA, the CDR3 is TGTGCCAGCAGCGTAGGTCACGGTGGGGCAGCAGAGACCCAGTACTTC. Its protein product is CASSVGHGGAAETQYF. Full variable domain (rest looked up from reference TRBV9 and TRBJ2-5): DSGVTQTPKHLITATGQRVTLRCSPRSGDLSVYWYQQSLDQGLQFLIQYYNGEERAKGNILERFSAQQFPDLHSELNLSSLELGDSALYFCASSVGHGGAAETQYFGPGTRLLVL.

The rearrangement uses TRBV11-3 and TRBJ2-6; 11 bases fit TRBD2. Germline V CDR1 and CDR2: SGHNT, YENEEA. The CDR3 extends over 18 amino acids. V dropped 3 bases and J dropped 1; count of bases not matched to a gene: 5. The DNA for the CDR3 is TGTGCCAGCAGCTTGATGGGACTAGCGGCATCTGGGGCCAACGTCCTGACTTTC. This translates into CASSLMGLAASGANVLTF.

This clone was seen more than once but under ten times. The genes are TRBV19 and TRBJ2-1; 10 positions agree with TRBD2. The CDR3 covers 15 residues. With 6 bases clipped from V and 9 bases from J, the junction kept 11 bases outside the gene matches. Germline V gene data show CDR1 as LNHDA and CDR2 as SQIVND (reference sequence). CDR3 protein: CASRQRGGHFGEQFF. CDR3 DNA: TGTGCCAGTAGGCAGCGGGGGGGCCATTTCGGTGAGCAGTTCTTC.

Within the sample, this clone is medium-sized. V is TRBV11-3 and J is TRBJ1-1; no clear D gene. The CDR3 contains 14 residues. V was trimmed by 6 bases and J by 0 bases, leaving 11 bases between them. Germline V gene sequence: CDR1 SGHNT, CDR2 YENEEA. The CDR3 DNA follows: TGTGCCAGCAGTTACGACAACATGAACACTGAAGCTTTCTTT. This translates into CASSYDNMNTEAFF.

The rearrangement uses TRBV6-8 and TRBJ2-7, with D maybe TRBD2 (6 bases). This CDR3 spans 14 amino acids. Germline V lookup: CDR1 MNHGY, CDR2 SAAAGT. Trimming pared 5 bases from V and 6 bases from J, leaving 17 bases between. CDR3 DNA: TGTGCCAGCAGTCCCGTGGGGGGAAGGGGCGAGCAGTACTTC. Translated, it gives CASSPVGGRGEQYF.